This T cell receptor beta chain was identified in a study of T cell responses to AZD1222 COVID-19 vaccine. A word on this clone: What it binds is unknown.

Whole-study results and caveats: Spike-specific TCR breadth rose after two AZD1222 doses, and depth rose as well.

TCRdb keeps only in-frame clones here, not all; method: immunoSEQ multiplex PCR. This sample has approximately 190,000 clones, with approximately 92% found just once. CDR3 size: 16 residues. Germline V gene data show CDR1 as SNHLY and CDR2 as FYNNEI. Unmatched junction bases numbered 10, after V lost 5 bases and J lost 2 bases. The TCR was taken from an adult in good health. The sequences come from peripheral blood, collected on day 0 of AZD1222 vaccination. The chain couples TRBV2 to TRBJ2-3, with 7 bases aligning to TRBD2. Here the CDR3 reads CASSPLGAGTTDTQYF. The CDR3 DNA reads TGTGCCAGCAGTCCTTTGGGAGCGGGGACCACAGATACGCAGTATTTT.